This TCR beta chain was documented in a study of technical replicates of blood from a few donors (dated by TCRdb to 2016 to 2017). Library generation was performed with the immunoSEQ multiplex PCR assay. TCRdb took this table from immuneACCESS and kept in-frame rearrangements with V and J called. Such tables lack part of the clones; where checked against another copy, unresolved V genes explain under half of the gap, and the rest is unexplained. The sample yields around 75,000 clones; over 80% were counted once. Roughly 0.27% of the sample is in the top ten clones. Points on this clone: The specificity of this receptor is unknown. One base away there is no much larger clone; base qualities are not given.

V has 4 bases trimmed and J has 6 bases trimmed; junction bases matching no gene number 16. Reading from cysteine to phenylalanine, the CDR3 counts 17 amino acids. Kept here is only the CDR3 DNA, which spans 51 bases and is read in frame from base 1. The germline V gene gives CDR1 as SGHNT and CDR2 as YENEEA. The receptor was derived from a human donor in good health. The sequencing sample was made of T cells isolated from PBMCs. Recombination joined TRBV11-3 with TRBJ2-7; 9 bases in the junction line up with TRBD1. The base sequence is TGTGCCAGCAGCTCGACCTTGGGGACAGGGACTAATCCCGAGCAGTACTTC. This codes for CASSSTLGTGTNPEQYF.